This T cell receptor (beta chain) stems from a study of control samples from healthy donors and cancer patients. This clone was recorded only once. The CDR3 extends over 14 amino acids. Trimming left V 0 bases short and J 7 bases short, with 13 bases between. Germline-derived CDR1 and CDR2 are LNHNV and YYDKDF (reference sequence). Profiling relied on immunoSEQ multiplex PCR, and the TCRdb table lists in-frame clones only, not all of them. The repertoire holds 84,000 or so clones, with 75% to 95% as singletons. The TCR sequence derives from a man aged 25-40 years in good health. This chain joins TRBV15 and TRBJ2-7; a possible D gene is TRBD2 (7 bases). Material for sequencing was blood. CDR3 sequence: CATSRDRGAGEQYF. The CDR3, as DNA: TGTGCCACCAGCAGAGACCGGGGGGCAGGGGAGCAGTACTTC.